This TCR beta chain originates from a study of T-cell reconstitution after alpha-beta-depleted transplantation in children (dated by TCRdb to the mid-2010s). For context, the study as a whole: Using TCR repertoire profiling, the study quantitatively followed how T-cell immune reconstitution unfolded in children after TCRalphabeta/CD19-depleted allogeneic hematopoietic cell transplantation. Results and caveats for the whole study, not just this receptor: In some patients, high TCRbeta diversity at day 60 was attributed to recipient T cells and intrathymic progenitors that had survived conditioning. About two months after transplant, the apparently early recovery of alphabetaT-cell counts reportedly depended on just several hundred clones that had expanded rapidly and came from non-depleted graft cells. Over the following months the frequencies of hyperexpanded clones went down, and after one year T-cell counts and TCRbeta diversity were mostly credited to newly produced T cells.

The treatment or condition tag for this specimen amounts to: allogeneic hematopoietic cell transplantation with graft depleted of TCRalphabeta T cells and CD19 B cells. The children who served as transplant recipients had been given grafts of TCRalphabeta/CD19-depleted allogeneic hematopoietic cells. Notes on this clonotype: No cognate antigen has been identified for it. One base away there is no much larger clone; base qualities are not given.

Libraries were built with PCR. The sequencer was an Illumina HiSeq 2500. TCR libraries were prepared with molecular barcoding, using unique molecular identifiers to normalize TCRbeta repertoire quantification. The public sequencing data were trimmed at Q25 with fastp and processed into clonotypes with MiXCR by TCRdb, which kept only in-frame beta chains. Under each unique CDR3 protein, matching rows form one entry showing the most common genes and DNA. For this sample there are just under 350,000 distinct CDR3 sequences; roughly 16% appear just once. Clones ranked in the top ten supply roughly 41% of the sample. V loses 5 bases at its end and J loses 14 bases; junction bases beyond the gene matches: 15. The germline V gene (reference sequence) sets CDR1 to GTSNPN and CDR2 to SVGIG. The CDR3 sequence holds 14 residues, the cysteine and phenylalanine included. The CDR3 DNA has 42 bases and is translated from base 1.

This chain joins TRBV30 to TRBJ2-1, and 10 junction bases match TRBD1. The sequence was collected from a male patient between 2 and 15 years old who had a stem cell transplant for acute lymphoblastic leukemia, so the T cells may come from the graft donor. Sequencing was performed on PBMCs, mostly from graft donor cells, taken 360 days after TCRalphabeta/CD19-depleted stem cell transplant. The CDR3 region: CAWSPTGGAQMEFF. The nucleotide sequence is given as TGTGCCTGGTCTCCGACAGGGGGCGCCCAAATGGAGTTCTTC. Outside the CDR3, residues come from the reference TRBV30 and TRBJ2-1 proteins, so the full variable domain is: SQTIHQWPATLVQPVGSPLSLECTVEGTSNPNLYWYRQAAGRGLQLLFYSVGIGQISSEVPQNLSASRPQDRQFILSSKKLLLSDSGFYLCAWSPTGGAQMEFFGPGTRLTVL.